This entry describes one T cell receptor (beta chain). Its antigen remains unidentified. From the PCR reads, TCRdb called clonotypes with MiXCR, one entry per CDR3 protein. The sample holds approximately 500,000 distinct CDR3 sequences, about a quarter seen once. The sample comes from a study of molecular identifiers for immune sequencing clone quantification. Overall study findings and caveats: Reports indicate spiked Jurkat TCR RNA from one cell could be found among about a million naive cells. Highly expanded clone sizes could be underestimated by identical TCR molecules that share a barcode.

Sorting isolated naive CD8 T cells as CD8+CD4-CCR7+CD45RA+ events. In germline, CDR1 is LNHDA, CDR2 SQIVND (reference sequence). V was clipped by 7 bases and J by 4 bases, with 10 bases between them. The CDR3 extends over 13 amino acids. V gene TRBV19 combines with J gene TRBJ2-2; no definite D call. The TCR originated in a human donor in good health. Some libraries in this study had Jurkat cell RNA spiked in. Sequencing was done on a sample of naive CD8+ T cells from blood, with Jurkat cell RNA spiked in. Noted subset: FACS-sorted CD8+CD4-CCR7+CD45RA+ naive T cells. The CDR3 region has the DNA TGTGCCAGTATTTCGCACCTCACCGGGGAGCTGTTTTTT. Its translation is CASISHLTGELFF.